A selection of T cell receptor beta chains follows, all from one sample in a study of T cells in tuberculosis. Assay used: immunoSEQ multiplex PCR; TCRdb lists only in-frame clones, some missing. The sample shows 88,000 or so clones, approximately 91% of them seen only once. Sequenced: CD1b-GMM tetramer-negative cells sorted from PBMCs. The origin of the receptors is an adult woman with latent tuberculosis. Each CDR3 is given with its conserved first and last residue.

J gene: TRBJ2-5; CDR3 length: 13; V gene: TRBV5-4; CDR3 protein: CASSLQGQETQYF
J gene: TRBJ1-1; CDR3 length: 14; V gene: TRBV11-2; CDR3 protein: CASMRRNTYTEAFF
J gene: TRBJ1-5; CDR3 length: 13; V gene: TRBV11-2; CDR3 protein: CASSSRSGQPQHF
J gene: TRBJ2-7; CDR3 length: 18; V gene: TRBV25-1; CDR3 protein: CASSEPPSGQVETYEQYF
J gene: TRBJ1-1; CDR3 length: 18; V gene: TRBV29-1; CDR3 protein: CSVTSRPRAQGADTEAFF
J gene: TRBJ1-6; CDR3 length: 18; V gene: TRBV13; CDR3 protein: CASSRNPGPSSYNSPLHF
J gene: TRBJ2-2; CDR3 length: 16; V gene: TRBV2; CDR3 protein: CASYEEWGENTGELFF
J gene: TRBJ1-4; CDR3 length: 14; V gene: TRBV10-3; CDR3 protein: CAIRAGSANEKLFF
J gene: TRBJ2-2; CDR3 length: 17; V gene: TRBV4-3; CDR3 protein: CASSQNSGGAVTGELFF
J gene: TRBJ1-3; CDR3 length: 15; V gene: TRBV15; CDR3 protein: CATSRYRDPGNTIYF
J gene: TRBJ1-5; CDR3 length: 14; V gene: TRBV7-2; CDR3 protein: CASSPGGSNQPQHF
J gene: TRBJ2-4; CDR3 length: 13; V gene: TRBV27; CDR3 protein: CASSYREGNIQYF
J gene: TRBJ2-3; CDR3 length: 17; V gene: TRBV27; CDR3 protein: CASSLYNPGLPSDTQYF
J gene: TRBJ2-7; CDR3 length: 14; V gene: TRBV2; CDR3 protein: CASRVGTGAYEQYF
J gene: TRBJ1-1; CDR3 length: 14; V gene: TRBV19; CDR3 protein: CASSSDRGGYEAFF
J gene: TRBJ1-4; CDR3 length: 15; V gene: TRBV5-4; CDR3 protein: CASSLLGQGNEKLFF
J gene: TRBJ1-1; CDR3 length: 17; V gene: TRBV12-5; CDR3 protein: CASGLVLEGSVNTEAFF
J gene: TRBJ1-1; CDR3 length: 15; V gene: TRBV18; CDR3 protein: CASSPPSGLIPEAFF
J gene: TRBJ1-2; CDR3 length: 14; V gene: TRBV27; CDR3 protein: CASSPGGYGYGYTF
J gene: TRBJ2-1; CDR3 length: 11; V gene: TRBV30; CDR3 protein: CAWGLLNEQFF
J gene: TRBJ1-1; CDR3 length: 14; V gene: TRBV2; CDR3 protein: CASSMDRGNTEAFF